What follows describes a single T cell receptor beta chain. The source of the sample is a study of blood T cell repertoires in COVID-19. The data were produced by immunoSEQ multiplex PCR, yet TCRdb's version contains in-frame clones alone and is incomplete. The sample consists of about 190,000 clones, over 60% of them appearing once. The V gene's germline CDR1 is SGHRS and CDR2 YFSETQ. The length of the CDR3 is 13 residues. Trimming stripped 4 bases from V and 2 bases from J, with 9 bases between. J is TRBJ1-1 and V is TRBV5-1; D gene uncertain. The source is a woman in her 70s with acute or convalescent COVID-19. The sample was peripheral blood. The CDR3 sequence is CASSPAPNTEAFF. DNA of the CDR3: TGCGCCAGCAGCCCAGCGCCCAACACTGAAGCTTTCTTT.